The 18 T cell receptor beta chains below were found in one sample sequenced in a study of beta chain features in type 1 diabetes. The study reverse transcribed the entire isolated RNA, so it sequenced expressed TCRB transcripts. Sequencing was performed with immunoSEQ multiplex PCR; in TCRdb, only in-frame clones are kept and a portion is missing. The sample holds roughly 500,000 clones, about an eighth seen once. What was sequenced was naive CD4+ T cells from blood. The receptors originated from a woman aged 18-29 years in good health.

A few counts support this clone. This rearrangement joins TRBV2 to TRBJ2-1; unclear D gene. The CDR3 spans 12 residues. Trimming stripped 5 bases from V and 4 bases from J, with 6 bases between. Germline CDR1 SNHLY, CDR2 FYNNEI. CDR3 in DNA: TGTGCCAGCAGTAGCGATTACAATGAGCAGTTCTTC. Translation gives CASSSDYNEQFF.

J is TRBJ2-1 and V is TRBV10-3, with TRBD1 as a possible D gene (6 bases). Trimming removed 10 bases from V and 8 bases from J, with 15 bases in between. The CDR3 is 12 amino acids. Germline lookup yields CDR1 ENHRY and CDR2 SYGVKD. CDR3 DNA sequence: TGTGCCACGGGGTCAGGGGAATATGAGCAGTTCTTC. It is translated as CATGSGEYEQFF.

Ten or more counts support this clone. This chain connects TRBV29-1 to TRBJ2-7; 10 nucleotides line up with TRBD2. The germline V gene has CDR1 SQVTM and CDR2 ANQGSEA. The trim removed 4 bases at V and 1 base at J, leaving 4 bases unmatched. There are 14 residues in the CDR3. As DNA, the CDR3 is TGCAGCGTTGTCCGGACTAGCGGATCCTACGAGCAGTACTTC. This encodes CSVVRTSGSYEQYF.

V gene TRBV19 combines with J gene TRBJ1-2, with 7 nucleotides matching TRBD1. Germline assignment: CDR1 LNHDA and CDR2 SQIVND (reference sequence). The CDR3 spans 16 residues. V lost 1 base to trimming and J lost 5 bases; unmatched junction nucleotides: 10. CDR3 region: CASSIAQGVRRYGYTF. The CDR3 nucleotides are TGTGCCAGTAGTATAGCCCAGGGGGTTAGGCGGTATGGCTACACCTTC.

The V and J genes are TRBV5-1 and TRBJ1-1; a possible D gene is TRBD1 (5 bases). Trimming cost V 2 bases and J 4 bases, with 15 bases left between them. The germline CDR1 and CDR2 sequences are SGHRS and YFSETQ. The CDR3 is 15 residues long. The CDR3 DNA reads as TGCGCCAGCAGCTTATGGGGTGGGCAGGGCACTGAAGCTTTCTTT. This gives the protein CASSLWGGQGTEAFF.

The gene calls are TRBV14 and TRBJ2-6; D is perhaps TRBD1 (5 bases). Germline V gene lookup returns CDR1 SGHDN and CDR2 FVKESK. The CDR3 has 16 residues. Trimming left V 4 bases short and J 0 bases short, with 10 bases between. The CDR3 here is CASSPARGSGANVLTF. DNA of the CDR3: TGTGCCAGCAGCCCAGCTAGGGGCTCTGGGGCCAACGTCCTGACTTTC.

This clone came up a few times. The chain is built from TRBV4-3 and TRBJ2-1; the match to TRBD2 covers 9 bases. Germline CDR1 LGHNA, CDR2 YSLEER. This CDR3 region has 16 residues. V was pared by 1 base and J by 7 bases, with 8 bases of the junction left unmatched. In DNA form, the CDR3 reads TGCGCCAGCAGCCAAGCCTGGCTAGCGGGAACTAATGAGCAGTTCTTC. Residues: CASSQAWLAGTNEQFF.

The gene calls are TRBV5-4 and TRBJ2-1; 9 bases agree with TRBD1. This CDR3 has 18 amino acids. CDR1 and CDR2 from the germline V gene are SGHNT and YYREEE (reference sequence). Trimming removed 0 bases from V and 8 bases from J; junction bases left unmatched: 15. The CDR3 region is CASSLGDRVPSTMYEQFF. CDR3 DNA sequence: TGTGCCAGCAGCTTGGGGGACAGGGTACCGAGTACTATGTATGAGCAGTTCTTC.

This clone showed up just a few times. The chain is built from TRBV2 and TRBJ2-3; TRBD2 agrees at 7 bases. CDR1 is SNHLY, CDR2 FYNNEI, per germline. V shed 8 bases, J shed 3 bases, and the junction held 8 bases outside the gene matches. This CDR3 has 14 amino acids. The CDR3 spells CASGTMWATDTQYF. CDR3 coding DNA: TGTGCCAGCGGGACTATGTGGGCAACAGATACGCAGTATTTT.

The chain uses TRBV6-5 and TRBJ2-7, with 8 bases fitting TRBD1. This CDR3 is 14 amino acids long. V dropped 6 bases and J dropped 2; count of bases not matched to a gene: 6. The germline gives CDR1 MNHEY, CDR2 SVGAGI. As DNA, the CDR3 is TGTGCCAGCAGCCTCCGGACAGGGCCCTACGAGCAGTACTTC. Its protein is CASSLRTGPYEQYF.

DNA for the CDR3: TGTGCCAGCAGCCAGTTACAGGGTTCTTTCAATGAGCAGTTCTTC. Translated, it gives CASSQLQGSFNEQFF. The chain combines TRBV14 with TRBJ2-1; weak D call: TRBD1 (6 bases). The CDR3 has 15 amino acids. The V end lost 3 bases, the J end lost 6 bases, and 15 bases lay between the germline ends. Germline values: CDR1 SGHDN, CDR2 FVKESK.

The chain recombines TRBV10-3 with TRBJ1-2; D not resolved. V lost 4 bases to trimming and J lost 8 bases, with 11 bases between them. The length of the CDR3 is 12 residues. Germline CDR1 reads ENHRY; CDR2 reads SYGVKD. CDR3 residues: CAISGPRGGYTF. The CDR3 DNA is TGTGCCATCAGTGGTCCTCGCGGGGGCTACACCTTC.

This chain links TRBV29-1 with TRBJ2-1; D tentatively fits TRBD1 or TRBD2 (5 bases each). The V end was cut by 2 bases, the J end by 5 bases, with 19 bases between. Germline values: CDR1 SQVTM, CDR2 ANQGSEA. This CDR3 has 16 amino acids. CDR3 sequence (DNA): TGCAGCGTTGAAACTGGTGTCATGGGACCCCACAATGAGCAGTTCTTC. It is translated as CSVETGVMGPHNEQFF.

The rearrangement uses TRBV5-1 and TRBJ2-5; TRBD2 might be the D (6 bases). This CDR3 is built from 15 residues. V lost 0 bases and J lost 5, with 14 bases in between. CDR1 is SGHRS and CDR2 is YFSETQ in the germline V gene. The CDR3, as DNA: TGCGCCAGCAGCTTGGGTCCAATACGGGGGGAGACCCAGTACTTC. Residues: CASSLGPIRGETQYF.

This clone was seen more than once but under ten times. The gene calls are TRBV7-2 and TRBJ2-3; D might be TRBD2 (6 bases). V was clipped by 1 base and J by 4 bases, with 12 bases between them. Germline CDR1 and CDR2: SGHTA and FQGNSA. The CDR3 is made up of 15 amino acids. The CDR3 DNA follows: TGTGCCAGCAGCTTAGGGAGGGGTGGCCCAGATACGCAGTATTTT. This translates into CASSLGRGGPDTQYF.

The rearrangement uses TRBV27 and TRBJ1-3; D is ambiguous. Germline-derived CDR1 and CDR2 are MNHEY and SMNVEV (reference sequence). Trimming pared 5 bases from V and 4 bases from J, leaving 15 bases between. This CDR3 region has 15 residues. CDR3 in amino acids: CASSPGRKMGNTIYF. In DNA, the CDR3 is TGTGCCAGCAGTCCGGGTAGAAAAATGGGAAACACCATATATTTT.

J is TRBJ2-1 and V is TRBV4-1; 12 bases align to TRBD1. This CDR3 spans 15 amino acids. V dropped 4 bases and J dropped 6; count of bases not matched to a gene: 4. The V gene's germline CDR1 is MGHRA and CDR2 YSYEKL. DNA of the CDR3: TGCGCCAGCAGCCGGGGACAGGGGGCGTTCAATGAGCAGTTCTTC. Its translation is CASSRGQGAFNEQFF.

The CDR3 DNA sequence: TGTGCCAGCATCCCGGCGGGAAGCTACAATGAGCAGTTCTTC. This translates into CASIPAGSYNEQFF. The chain links TRBV7-2 to TRBJ2-1; D possibly corresponds to TRBD2 (6 bases). CDR3 length: 14 amino acids. Germline-derived CDR1 and CDR2 are SGHTA and FQGNSA. Trimming pared 7 bases from V and 3 bases from J, leaving 13 bases between.